A selection of T cell receptor beta chains follows, all from one sample in a study of T cell responses to AZD1222 COVID-19 vaccine. The table came from immunoSEQ multiplex PCR; TCRdb's copy has only in-frame clones and leaves some out. The sample includes 55,000 to 70,000 clones, about three quarters seen only once; the top ten take around an eighth. The sample in question was peripheral blood, obtained on day 0 of AZD1222 vaccination. These receptors were collected from an adult in good health. Each CDR3 is given with its conserved first and last residue. D genes are given only for firm matches. The size entry is marked missing in some rows and otherwise reads once, few, many or a size class.

clone size,J gene,D gene,CDR3 length,V gene,CDR3 DNA,CDR3 protein
many,TRBJ1-2,TRBD1,20,TRBV30,TGTGCCTGGAGATGGGACAGGGGGAGACGAACACTTGGAAAAAACTATGGCTACACCTTC,CAWRWDRGRRTLGKNYGYTF
NA,TRBJ1-3,NA,19,TRBV21-1,TGTGCCAGCAGCAAAGAGTCCGAGGAGTCACTTAGCTCTGGAAACACCATATATTTT,CASSKESEESLSSGNTIYF
NA,TRBJ2-1,TRBD1,15,TRBV20-1,TGCAGTGCTAGTGATGACAGGGGGCCGTACAATGAGCAGTTCTTC,CSASDDRGPYNEQFF
medium-sized,TRBJ2-1,NA,14,TRBV29-1,TGCAGCGCCCCTACCCCAGGGGACAACAATGAGCAGTTCTTC,CSAPTPGDNNEQFF
NA,TRBJ2-7,NA,14,TRBV7-6,TGTGCCAGCAGCTTAGAAAGGAGCTCCTACGAGCAGTACTTC,CASSLERSSYEQYF
NA,TRBJ1-3,NA,15,TRBV7-5,TGTGCCAGAACCCTACAGGGTGGAGTAGGAAACACCATATATTTT,CARTLQGGVGNTIYF
NA,TRBJ1-2,TRBD1,13,TRBV28,TGTGCCAGCAGTTCGGGACAGCACTATGGCTACACCTTC,CASSSGQHYGYTF
NA,TRBJ2-5,TRBD1,14,TRBV19,TGTGCCAGTAGCCTAAGACAGGGAAGCGAGACCCAGTACTTC,CASSLRQGSETQYF
NA,TRBJ1-1,NA,13,TRBV19,TGTGCCAGTAAGTCCTTGTGGGGCACTGAAGCTTTCTTT,CASKSLWGTEAFF
NA,TRBJ2-2,NA,17,TRBV3-1/TRBV3-2,TGTGCCAGCAGCAACCCTCTCCGGGGACCTAACACCGGGGAGCTGTTTTTT,CASSNPLRGPNTGELFF
few,TRBJ2-3,TRBD2,20,TRBV7-8,TGTGCCAGCAGCTTTGGACAATGGGGGGTGACTAGCGAAACCACAGATACGCAGTATTTT,CASSFGQWGVTSETTDTQYF
once,TRBJ1-6,TRBD1,13,TRBV5-6,TGTGCCAGCAGCTTGGACAGGGGCTCACCCCTCCACTTT,CASSLDRGSPLHF
NA,TRBJ1-4,NA,14,TRBV19,TGTGCCAGTACTCGTGGAAGCTCTAATGAAAAACTGTTTTTT,CASTRGSSNEKLFF
NA,TRBJ1-5,TRBD1,14,TRBV7-9,TGTGCCAGCAGCGCCGACAGGGAGGACCAGCCCCAGCATTTT,CASSADREDQPQHF
NA,TRBJ1-4,NA,17,TRBV4-1,TGCGCCAGCAGCCAAGGCCCCAATCCCCCAACTAATGAAAAACTGTTTTTT,CASSQGPNPPTNEKLFF
once,TRBJ1-2,NA,14,TRBV4-1,TGCGCCAGCAGCCAAACAAACAGGGACTATGGCTACACCTTC,CASSQTNRDYGYTF
NA,TRBJ2-3,NA,18,TRBV4-1,TGCGCCAGCAGCCAAGATCCCTCGGGCGGGGTTGGAACAGATACGCAGTATTTT,CASSQDPSGGVGTDTQYF
NA,TRBJ2-1,NA,12,TRBV5-6,TGTGCCAGCAGTCTCCAACCACTTGAGCAGTTCTTC,CASSLQPLEQFF
NA,TRBJ1-1,TRBD1,12,TRBV29-1,TGCAGCGTTATACAGGGGGCCACTGAAGCTTTCTTT,CSVIQGATEAFF
NA,TRBJ1-4,NA,12,TRBV28,TGTGCCAGCAGTTCCCTTCATGAAAAACTGTTTTTT,CASSSLHEKLFF
NA,TRBJ1-2,TRBD1,12,TRBV27,TGTGCCAGCAGTAGGACAGGGCGAAGCTACACCTTC,CASSRTGRSYTF